This is a list of T cell receptor beta chains from one sample in a study of blood T cell repertoires in COVID-19. The repertoire was sequenced with immunoSEQ multiplex PCR; TCRdb's copy has only in-frame clones and lacks some. The table shows about 250,000 clones, with roughly 85% occurring only once. The specimen was PBMCs or T cells enriched from blood (not recorded which). All receptors derive from a woman aged 45-60 years with acute COVID-19. Both conserved end residues are part of each CDR3. Each record gives: CDR3 length, V gene, clone size, D gene, J gene, CDR3 DNA, CDR3 protein. A D gene is named only where the DNA matches it firmly. Rows may omit the clone size; those that give it use once, few, many or a size class.

>15|TRBV5-4|.|.|TRBJ1-2
TGTGCCAGCAGCTCACTGGGACTCCGAGGGAACGGCTACACCTTC
CASSSLGLRGNGYTF
>11|TRBV30|.|.|TRBJ2-3
TGTGCCAGAAGGGACATTGATACGCAGTATTTT
CARRDIDTQYF
>13|TRBV11-2|.|.|TRBJ2-7
TGTGCCAGCAGCTCCACAGGGTCGAGGGAGCAGTACTTC
CASSSTGSREQYF
>14|TRBV27|.|.|TRBJ1-1
TGTGCCAGCAGTCCCGGACAGCTGAACACTGAAGCTTTCTTT
CASSPGQLNTEAFF
>14|TRBV3-1/TRBV3-2|.|.|TRBJ2-7
TGTGCCAGCAGCCAAGAGTCGACAGTCACCGAGCAGTACTTC
CASSQESTVTEQYF
>14|TRBV11-2|.|TRBD2|TRBJ2-7
TGTGCCAGCAGTTTGGCCGGGGGGTCGGGGGAGCAGTACTTC
CASSLAGGSGEQYF
>11|TRBV30|.|.|TRBJ2-7
TGTGCCTGGGACAGGCCCCACGAGCAGTACTTC
CAWDRPHEQYF
>17|TRBV6-4|.|TRBD2|TRBJ2-2
TGTGCCAGCAGCCGGACTAGCGGGGGGGCCGTGACCGGGGAGCTGTTTTTT
CASSRTSGGAVTGELFF
>16|TRBV14|.|TRBD1|TRBJ1-6
TGTGCCAGCAGCCAGAATACAGGGGGCCGGAATTCACCCCTCCACTTT
CASSQNTGGRNSPLHF
>14|TRBV5-8|.|TRBD2|TRBJ2-7
TGTGCCAGCAGCCCGCGGGTAGCGGGGCGGGAGCAGTACTTC
CASSPRVAGREQYF
>15|TRBV5-4|.|.|TRBJ2-7
TGTGCCAGCAGCTTGGGGGGTTTCAGCGGCGACGAGCAGTACTTC
CASSLGGFSGDEQYF
>13|TRBV11-3|.|.|TRBJ1-1
TGTGCCAGCAGCACCGACACGAACACTGAAGCTTTCTTT
CASSTDTNTEAFF
>14|TRBV30|.|TRBD1|TRBJ1-2
TGTGCCTGGACTCAAGGACAGGGGGCGACTGGCTACACCTTC
CAWTQGQGATGYTF
>13|TRBV12-3/TRBV12-4|.|TRBD1|TRBJ1-6
TGTGCCAGCAGCCGGGACAGCAATTCACCCCTCCACTTT
CASSRDSNSPLHF
>15|TRBV7-2|once|.|TRBJ2-5
TGTGCCAGCAGCTTTGGTGGGGGGGCCCAGGAGACCCAGTACTTC
CASSFGGGAQETQYF
>14|TRBV19|.|.|TRBJ2-7
TGTGCCAGTAGTATAGGGTCAGGGCCCTACGAGCAGTACTTC
CASSIGSGPYEQYF
>15|TRBV30|once|TRBD2|TRBJ2-5
TGTGCCTGGAGTTCGGGAGGAGCGGGGGAAGAGACCCAGTACTTC
CAWSSGGAGEETQYF
>15|TRBV19|.|.|TRBJ1-4
TGTGCCAGTAGTATCCCACAGGGCCTAAATGAAAAACTGTTTTTT
CASSIPQGLNEKLFF
>15|TRBV2|.|TRBD1|TRBJ1-2
TGTGCCAGCAGTGGGACAGGGACTACTAACTATGGCTACACCTTC
CASSGTGTTNYGYTF
>14|TRBV30|few|.|TRBJ1-4
TGTGCCTGGAGTCCCGGAGCTCTTAATGAAAAACTGTTTTTT
CAWSPGALNEKLFF
>15|TRBV5-1|few|TRBD1|TRBJ2-2
TGCGCCAGCAAACAGGGGGTATCGAACACCGGGGAGCTGTTTTTT
CASKQGVSNTGELFF
>16|TRBV12-5|once|TRBD2|TRBJ2-3
TGTGCTAGTGGTCGAACTAGCGGGGGATTCACAGATACGCAGTATTTT
CASGRTSGGFTDTQYF
>14|TRBV5-1|.|.|TRBJ1-2
TGCGCCAGCAGCTTGGGGCAGGTCTCCGCTGGCTACACCTTC
CASSLGQVSAGYTF
>16|TRBV19|.|TRBD1|TRBJ2-7
TGTGCCAGTAGTATTCGGACAGGGGCGGAGCCCTACGAGCAGTACTTC
CASSIRTGAEPYEQYF
>14|TRBV27|.|TRBD2|TRBJ2-5
TGTGCCAGCAGTACGGAGCGGGGGTTTGAGACCCAGTACTTC
CASSTERGFETQYF
>15|TRBV7-6|once|TRBD2|TRBJ2-3
TGTGCCAGCAGCTTAGGGGCTAGCGGGTTAGATACGCAGTATTTT
CASSLGASGLDTQYF
>12|TRBV19|many|.|TRBJ1-2
TGTGCCAGTAGCGAGTCACGCTATGGCTACACCTTC
CASSESRYGYTF
>15|TRBV7-2|.|TRBD1|TRBJ2-1
TGTGCCAGCAGCTTGGGGCCAGGGGGCGGCGATGAGCAGTTCTTC
CASSLGPGGGDEQFF
>16|TRBV5-1|.|.|TRBJ2-2
TGCGCCAGCAGCTTTTCCTGGACAGCGAACACCGGGGAGCTGTTTTTT
CASSFSWTANTGELFF
>16|TRBV2|.|TRBD1|TRBJ1-6
TGTGCCAGCAGTGTGGGACAGAGCTCCTATAATTCACCCCTCCACTTT
CASSVGQSSYNSPLHF
>12|TRBV2|.|.|TRBJ1-1
TGTGCCAGCAGGGAGGACAGCGCTGAAGCTTTCTTT
CASREDSAEAFF
>17|TRBV7-8|few|.|TRBJ1-2
TGTGCCAGCAGCTTGATGGACAGCCTCCCCCTAAACTATGGCTACACCTTC
CASSLMDSLPLNYGYTF
>14|TRBV5-8|.|TRBD1|TRBJ1-1
TGTGCCAGCAGCAGGGGGACAGGGGGGACTGAAGCTTTCTTT
CASSRGTGGTEAFF
>15|TRBV3-1/TRBV3-2|.|TRBD1|TRBJ2-7
TGTGCCAGCAGCCAAGAGGCCAGGGGGCATGAGGAGCAGTACTTC
CASSQEARGHEEQYF
>15|TRBV13|.|.|TRBJ1-1
TGTGCCAGCAGCTTATTGGAGGCTTTGAACACTGAAGCTTTCTTT
CASSLLEALNTEAFF